The entry below gives a single T cell receptor (beta chain) sequence along with its context. Its antigen specificity is not known. No clone much larger than this one lies a single base away; base qualities are absent. V and J are trimmed by 6 bases and 2 bases, and the gene matches miss 3 bases of the junction. The CDR3 sequence holds 14 residues, the cysteine and phenylalanine included. Here the CDR3 DNA is all that survives: 42 bases in frame from base 1. CDR1 and CDR2 are read off the germline V gene as LGHNT and FRNRAP. TCRbeta CDR3 regions were amplified from genomic DNA by means of the immunoSEQ Assay, a bias-controlled multiplex PCR. As for how the authors treated the data: Nucleated cell counts per sample were estimated from amplification of reference gene primers within the assay. To quantify the absolute abundance of each unique TCRbeta CDR3 rearrangement, sequence reads were collapsed and filtered. For each sample, productive Simpson clonality was calculated by taking the square root of Simpson's diversity index across productive rearrangements. TCRdb mirrors the immuneACCESS table, restricted to in-frame sequences. Some clones are absent from its copies; in checked studies, under half trace to an unresolved V gene, and the reason for the others is unknown. V and J calls and clone size follow that table, whereas D and trimming were derived from the DNA. This sample gives roughly 110,000 clones in total; approximately 86% of them show up just once. The top ten hold around 4.5% of the sample.

Collaborating institutions collected whole blood in K2EDTA tubes following their own protocols. For TCRbeta analysis, collaborators shipped samples in one of three forms: frozen whole blood, isolated PBMCs, or DNA extracted from either of those sample types. The data derive from a study of blood T cell repertoires in COVID-19 (dated by TCRdb to 2020 to 2022). Some background on the complete study: Samples covering the acute and convalescent phases of COVID-19 were provided by collaborators in the United States, Italy and Spain. Where available, HLA class I and class II types were obtained from metadata supplied by the sample provider rather than from assay-based typing. The prospective study material was composed of cDNA or gDNA derived from T cells, B-cell-depleted T cells, or PBMCs. A de-identified subject ID, COVID-19 status, age in years and sex were almost always included in the sample metadata. The repertoires were made available in a free public database intended to serve as a resource for research on the immune response to SARS-CoV-2. The samples were drawn from the first 160 participants of the ongoing ImmuneRACE study and from 950 to 1,500 subjects provided by 6 global collaborators. Subjects who had been exposed to COVID-19, were actively infected with it, or had recovered from it provided the deeply sampled blood TCRbeta repertoires that made up the dataset. Points the paper makes about the study in general: How much clinical and demographic metadata was included differed by source and by participant, and the metadata was provided uncurated.

Sequencing was performed on peripheral blood. This receptor chain uses TRBV12-5 and TRBJ2-3, and 9 junction bases match TRBD2. The sequence derives from a man in his forties with acute or convalescent COVID-19. The sequence in DNA is TGTGCTAGTGGGAGCGGGGGGTTCACAGATACGCAGTATTTT. This encodes CASGSGGFTDTQYF.